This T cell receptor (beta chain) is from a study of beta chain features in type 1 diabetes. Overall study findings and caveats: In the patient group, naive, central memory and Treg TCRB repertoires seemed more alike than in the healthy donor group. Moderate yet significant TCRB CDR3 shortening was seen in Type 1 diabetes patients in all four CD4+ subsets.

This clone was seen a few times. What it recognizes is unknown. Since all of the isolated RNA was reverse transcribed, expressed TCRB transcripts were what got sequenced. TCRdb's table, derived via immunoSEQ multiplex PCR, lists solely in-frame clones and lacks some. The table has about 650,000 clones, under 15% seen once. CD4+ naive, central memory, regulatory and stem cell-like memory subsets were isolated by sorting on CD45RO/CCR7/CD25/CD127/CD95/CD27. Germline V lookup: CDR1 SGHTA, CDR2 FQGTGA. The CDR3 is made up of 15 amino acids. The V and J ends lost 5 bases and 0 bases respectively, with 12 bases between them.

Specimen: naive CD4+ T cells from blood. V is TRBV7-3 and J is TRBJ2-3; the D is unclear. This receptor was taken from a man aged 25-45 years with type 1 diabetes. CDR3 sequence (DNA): TGTGCCAGCAGCCGCGACATCTCTAGCACAGATACGCAGTATTTT. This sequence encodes CASSRDISSTDTQYF.